This T cell receptor (beta chain) was captured by sequencing in a study of T cell repertoires in ileal Crohn's disease. The study's findings and limits: Active smokers at surgery had more clonal expansions than non-smokers.

CDR1 and CDR2 (germline): ENHRY, SYGVKD. The CDR3 spans 17 residues. Germline trimming cut 6 bases from V and 7 bases from J; bases unmatched to any gene: 18. Method: immunoSEQ multiplex PCR; TCRdb's copy keeps in-frame clones and lacks some. The sample includes around 11,000 clones, around three quarters seen only once; the top ten take about 4.1%. Points on this clone: What it binds is not known.

Sequenced sample: ileal tissue. This rearrangement joins TRBV10-3 to TRBJ1-2; 9 bases match TRBD1. The source of this sequence is an adult with Crohn's disease. The DNA of the CDR3 is TGTGCCATCAGCCCGGGACAGGGTTTCCAAGAAAACGGTGGCTACACCTTC. Protein: CAISPGQGFQENGGYTF.